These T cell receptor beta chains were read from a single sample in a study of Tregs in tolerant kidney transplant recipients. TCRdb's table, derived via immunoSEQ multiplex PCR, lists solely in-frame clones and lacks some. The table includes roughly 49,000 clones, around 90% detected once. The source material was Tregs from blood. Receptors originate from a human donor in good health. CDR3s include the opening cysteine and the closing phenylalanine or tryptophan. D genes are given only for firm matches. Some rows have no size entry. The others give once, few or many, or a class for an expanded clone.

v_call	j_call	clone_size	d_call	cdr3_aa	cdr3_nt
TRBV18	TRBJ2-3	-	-	CASSTSGADTQYF	TGTGCCAGCTCCACCTCAGGGGCAGATACGCAGTATTTT
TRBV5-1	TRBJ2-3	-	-	CASSLGAGTDTQYF	TGCGCCAGCAGCTTGGGGGCGGGAACAGATACGCAGTATTTT
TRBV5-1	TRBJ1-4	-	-	CASADSFNEKLFF	TGCGCCAGTGCAGACAGCTTTAATGAAAAACTGTTTTTT
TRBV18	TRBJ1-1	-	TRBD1	CASSPPGTGLTLTEAFF	TGTGCCAGCTCACCCCCCGGGACAGGGTTAACCCTCACTGAAGCTTTCTTT
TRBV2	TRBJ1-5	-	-	CASGLQPQHF	TGTGCCAGCGGCCTTCAGCCCCAGCATTTT
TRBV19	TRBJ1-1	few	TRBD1	CASSNPDRGLSEAFF	TGTGCCAGTAGTAACCCGGACAGGGGATTATCTGAAGCTTTCTTT
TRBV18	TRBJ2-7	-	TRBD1	CASSPGTGRDSYTYEQYF	TGTGCCAGCTCACCCGGGACAGGGCGAGACTCGTACACCTACGAGCAGTACTTC
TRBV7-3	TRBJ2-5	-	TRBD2	CASSLGRGIRETQYF	TGTGCCAGCAGCTTAGGGCGGGGGATCCGAGAGACCCAGTACTTC
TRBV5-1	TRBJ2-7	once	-	CASSLGFYEQYF	TGCGCCAGCAGCTTGGGGTTCTACGAGCAGTACTTC
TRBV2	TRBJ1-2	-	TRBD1	CAVDRDRKGGNYGYTF	TGTGCCGTCGACCGGGACAGGAAAGGGGGTAACTATGGCTACACCTTC